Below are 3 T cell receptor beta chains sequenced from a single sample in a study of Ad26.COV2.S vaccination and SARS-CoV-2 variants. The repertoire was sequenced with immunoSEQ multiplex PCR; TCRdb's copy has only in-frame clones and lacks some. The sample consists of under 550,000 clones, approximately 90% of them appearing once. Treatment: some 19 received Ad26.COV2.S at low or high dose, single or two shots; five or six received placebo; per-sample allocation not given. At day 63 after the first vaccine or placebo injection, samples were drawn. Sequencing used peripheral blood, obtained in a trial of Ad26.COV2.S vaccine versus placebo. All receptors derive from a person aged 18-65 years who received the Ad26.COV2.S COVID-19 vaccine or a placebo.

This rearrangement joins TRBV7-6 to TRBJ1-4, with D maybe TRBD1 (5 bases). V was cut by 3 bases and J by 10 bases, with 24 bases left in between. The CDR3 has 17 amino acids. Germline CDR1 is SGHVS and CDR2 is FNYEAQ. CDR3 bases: TGTGCCAGCAGCTTTTCAGGTAACCGGGACCTTCGAGGAAAACTGTTTTTT. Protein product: CASSFSGNRDLRGKLFF.

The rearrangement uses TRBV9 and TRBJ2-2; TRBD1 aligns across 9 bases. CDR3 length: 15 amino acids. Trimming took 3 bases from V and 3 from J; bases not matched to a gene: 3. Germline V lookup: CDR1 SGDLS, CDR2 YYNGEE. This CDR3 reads CASSATGGYTGELFF. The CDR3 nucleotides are TGTGCCAGCAGCGCGACAGGGGGATACACCGGGGAGCTGTTTTTT.

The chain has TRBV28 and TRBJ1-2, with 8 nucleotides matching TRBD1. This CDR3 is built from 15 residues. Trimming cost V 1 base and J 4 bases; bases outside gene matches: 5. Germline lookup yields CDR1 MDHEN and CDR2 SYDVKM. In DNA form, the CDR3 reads TGTGCCAGCAGTTTATTACAGGGGGAAGGCTATGGCTACACCTTC. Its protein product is CASSLLQGEGYGYTF.